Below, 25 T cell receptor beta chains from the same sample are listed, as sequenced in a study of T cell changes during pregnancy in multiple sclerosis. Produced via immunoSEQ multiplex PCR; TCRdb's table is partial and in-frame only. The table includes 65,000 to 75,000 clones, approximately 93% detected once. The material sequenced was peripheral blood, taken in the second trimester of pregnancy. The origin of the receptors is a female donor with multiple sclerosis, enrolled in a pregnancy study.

CDR3 residues: CASHAPGGKNIQYF. CDR3 nucleotides: TGTGCCAGCCACGCCCCCGGAGGCAAAAACATTCAGTACTTC. This chain links TRBV27 with TRBJ2-4, with D maybe TRBD2 (5 bases). Germline CDR1 MNHEY, CDR2 SMNVEV (reference sequence). V was cut by 8 bases and J by 3 bases, with 14 bases left in between. This CDR3 is built from 14 residues.

This CDR3 reads CSGDRGLRTEAFF. The CDR3 DNA reads TGCAGCGGTGACAGGGGGCTTAGGACTGAAGCTTTCTTT. The rearrangement links TRBV29-1 to TRBJ1-1; 10 positions match TRBD1. The V and J ends lost 7 bases and 5 bases, in that order; junction bases with no gene match: 7. Germline CDR1 and CDR2: SQVTM and ANQGSEA. This CDR3 is built from 13 residues. Combining the CDR3 with reference TRBV29-1 and TRBJ1-1 gives the whole variable domain SAVISQKPSRDICQRGTSLTIQCQVDSQVTMMFWYRQQPGQSLTLIATANQGSEATYESGFVIDKFPISRPNLTFSTLTVSNMSPEDSSIYLCSGDRGLRTEAFFGQGTRLTVV.

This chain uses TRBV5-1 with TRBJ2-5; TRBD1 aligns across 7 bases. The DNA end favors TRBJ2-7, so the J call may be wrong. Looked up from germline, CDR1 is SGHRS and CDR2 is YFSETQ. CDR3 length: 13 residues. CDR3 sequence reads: CASSPSTGNEQYF. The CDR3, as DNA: TGCGCCAGCAGCCCCTCGACAGGGAACGAGCAGTACTTC.

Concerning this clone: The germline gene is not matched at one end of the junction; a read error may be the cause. The CDR3 nucleotides are TGTGCCAGTAGGCAGGCAGGGGAGACTCAGTACTTC. This translates into CASRQAGETQYF. The V and J genes are TRBV19 and TRBJ2-5; D is perhaps TRBD1 (6 bases). The germline gives CDR1 LNHDA, CDR2 SQIVND (reference sequence). The CDR3 is made up of 12 amino acids.

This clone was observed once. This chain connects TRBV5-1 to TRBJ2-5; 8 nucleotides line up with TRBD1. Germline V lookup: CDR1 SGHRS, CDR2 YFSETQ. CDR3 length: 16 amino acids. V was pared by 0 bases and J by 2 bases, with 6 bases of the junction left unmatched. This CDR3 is CASSLGVNRGQETQYF. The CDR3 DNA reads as TGCGCCAGCAGCTTGGGTGTTAACAGGGGGCAAGAGACCCAGTACTTC.

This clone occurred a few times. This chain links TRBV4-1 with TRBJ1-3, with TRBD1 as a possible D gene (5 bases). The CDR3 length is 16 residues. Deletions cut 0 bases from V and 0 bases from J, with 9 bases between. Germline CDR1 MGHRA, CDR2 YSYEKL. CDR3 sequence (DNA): TGCGCCAGCAGCCAAGAGGGGCGCGACTCTGGAAACACCATATATTTT. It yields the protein CASSQEGRDSGNTIYF.

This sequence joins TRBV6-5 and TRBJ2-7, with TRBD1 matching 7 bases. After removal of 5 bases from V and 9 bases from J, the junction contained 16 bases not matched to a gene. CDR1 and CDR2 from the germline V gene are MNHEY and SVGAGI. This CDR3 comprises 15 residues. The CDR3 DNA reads TGTGCCAGCAGTAGAGGTACAGAGGGGGCTTCCGGGCAGTACTTC. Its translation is CASSRGTEGASGQYF.

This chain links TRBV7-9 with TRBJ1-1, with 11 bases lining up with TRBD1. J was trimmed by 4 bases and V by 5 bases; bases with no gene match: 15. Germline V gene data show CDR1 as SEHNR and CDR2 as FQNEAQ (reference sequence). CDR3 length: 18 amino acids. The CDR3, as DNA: TGTGCCAGCAGCCTGGGGCTCTGGACAGGGGGCTTTGGCACTGAAGCTTTCTTT. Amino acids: CASSLGLWTGGFGTEAFF.

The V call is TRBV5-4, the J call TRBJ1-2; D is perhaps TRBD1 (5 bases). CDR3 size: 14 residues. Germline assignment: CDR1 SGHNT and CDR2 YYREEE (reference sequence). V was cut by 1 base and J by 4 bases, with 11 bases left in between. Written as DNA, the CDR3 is TGTGCCAGCAGCTTGTCAGGGATCGGCTATGGCTACACCTTC. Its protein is CASSLSGIGYGYTF.

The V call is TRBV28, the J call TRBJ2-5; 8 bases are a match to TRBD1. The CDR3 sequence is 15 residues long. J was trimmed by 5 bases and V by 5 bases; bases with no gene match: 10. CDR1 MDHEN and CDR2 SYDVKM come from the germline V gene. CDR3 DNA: TGTGCCAGCAGTACCAGACAGGGGAGATGGGAGACCCAGTACTTC. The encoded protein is CASSTRQGRWETQYF.

This chain's CDR3 is CASSLSGRDGYTF. As DNA, the CDR3 is TGTGCCAGCAGCCTCAGCGGGCGTGATGGCTACACCTTC. The chain carries TRBV7-2 and TRBJ1-2; D is unresolved. The CDR3 length is 13 residues. V was cut by 5 bases and J by 6 bases, with 13 bases left in between. The germline CDR1 and CDR2 sequences are SGHTA and FQGNSA.

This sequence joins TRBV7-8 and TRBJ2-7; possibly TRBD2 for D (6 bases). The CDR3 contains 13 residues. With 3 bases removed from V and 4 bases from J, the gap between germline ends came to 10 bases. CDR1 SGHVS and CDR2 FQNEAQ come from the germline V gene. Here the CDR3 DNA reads TGTGCCAGCAGCTTGGGACTTGAGTACGAGCAGTACTTC. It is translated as CASSLGLEYEQYF.

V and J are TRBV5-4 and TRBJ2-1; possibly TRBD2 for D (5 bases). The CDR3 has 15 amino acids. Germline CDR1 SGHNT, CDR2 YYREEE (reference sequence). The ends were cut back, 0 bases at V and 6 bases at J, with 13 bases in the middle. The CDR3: CASSLELVKPNEQFF. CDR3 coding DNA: TGTGCCAGCAGCTTGGAACTAGTTAAGCCCAATGAGCAGTTCTTC.

The CDR3 DNA reads TGCAGCGTTGTAGGGGACTTCAACTATGGCTACACCTTC. Translation gives CSVVGDFNYGYTF. V is TRBV29-1 and J is TRBJ1-2; D is perhaps TRBD1 (5 bases). Germline assignment: CDR1 SQVTM and CDR2 ANQGSEA. V lost 4 bases and J lost 2, with 11 bases in between. CDR3 length equals 13 residues.

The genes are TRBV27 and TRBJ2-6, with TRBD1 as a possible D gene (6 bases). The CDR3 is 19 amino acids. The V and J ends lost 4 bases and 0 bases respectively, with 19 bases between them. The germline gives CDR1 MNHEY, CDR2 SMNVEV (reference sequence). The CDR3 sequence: CASSSVGTLQTSGANVLTF. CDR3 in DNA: TGTGCCAGCAGTTCTGTCGGGACACTTCAAACCTCTGGGGCCAACGTCCTGACTTTC.

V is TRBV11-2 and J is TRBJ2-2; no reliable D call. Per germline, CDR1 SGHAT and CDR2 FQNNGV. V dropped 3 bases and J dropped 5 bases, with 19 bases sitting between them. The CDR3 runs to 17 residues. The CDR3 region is CASSFANTVVETGELFF. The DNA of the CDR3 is TGTGCCAGCAGCTTCGCCAATACAGTGGTGGAAACCGGGGAGCTGTTTTTT.

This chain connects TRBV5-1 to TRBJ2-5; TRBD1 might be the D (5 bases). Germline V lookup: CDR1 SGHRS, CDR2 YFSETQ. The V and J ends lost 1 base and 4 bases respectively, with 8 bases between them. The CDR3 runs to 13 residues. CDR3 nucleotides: TGCGCCAGCAGCTTGCCCCAGGGAGAGACCCAGTACTTC. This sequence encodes CASSLPQGETQYF.

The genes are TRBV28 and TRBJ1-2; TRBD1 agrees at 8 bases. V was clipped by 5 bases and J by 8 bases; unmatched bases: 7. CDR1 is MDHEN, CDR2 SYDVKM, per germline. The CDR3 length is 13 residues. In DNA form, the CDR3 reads TGTGCCAGCAGTGTAGACAGGGGAGGCGGCTACACCTTC. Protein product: CASSVDRGGGYTF.

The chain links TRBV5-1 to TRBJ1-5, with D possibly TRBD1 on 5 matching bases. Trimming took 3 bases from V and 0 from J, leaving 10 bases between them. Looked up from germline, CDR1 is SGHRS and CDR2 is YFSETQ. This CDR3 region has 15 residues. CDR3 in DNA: TGCGCCAGCAGCTACTATGACAGTAGCAATCAGCCCCAGCATTTT. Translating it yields CASSYYDSSNQPQHF.

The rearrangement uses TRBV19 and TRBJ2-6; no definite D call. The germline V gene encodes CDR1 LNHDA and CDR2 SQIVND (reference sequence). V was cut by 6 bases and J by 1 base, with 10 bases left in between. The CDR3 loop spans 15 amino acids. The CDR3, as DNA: TGTGCCAGTAGCACGATGGAGTCTGGGGCCAACGTCCTGACTTTC. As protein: CASSTMESGANVLTF.

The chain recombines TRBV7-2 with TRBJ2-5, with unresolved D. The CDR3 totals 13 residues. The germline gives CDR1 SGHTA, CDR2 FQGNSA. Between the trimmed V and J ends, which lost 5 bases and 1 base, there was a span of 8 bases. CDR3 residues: CASSPTFQETQYF. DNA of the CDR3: TGTGCCAGCAGCCCTACTTTCCAAGAGACCCAGTACTTC.

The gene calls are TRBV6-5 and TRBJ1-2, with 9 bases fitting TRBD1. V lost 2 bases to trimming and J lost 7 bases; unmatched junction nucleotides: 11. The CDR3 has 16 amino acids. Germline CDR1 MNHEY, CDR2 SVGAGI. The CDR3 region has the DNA TGTGCCAGCAGTTACGGACCGGGACAGGGATCGTCTGGCTACACCTTC. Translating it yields CASSYGPGQGSSGYTF.

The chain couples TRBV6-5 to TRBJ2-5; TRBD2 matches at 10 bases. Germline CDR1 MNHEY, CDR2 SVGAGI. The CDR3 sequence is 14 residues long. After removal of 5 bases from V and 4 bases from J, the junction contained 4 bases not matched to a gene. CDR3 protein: CASSGLAVRETQYF. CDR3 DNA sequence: TGTGCCAGCAGTGGACTAGCGGTTCGAGAGACCCAGTACTTC.

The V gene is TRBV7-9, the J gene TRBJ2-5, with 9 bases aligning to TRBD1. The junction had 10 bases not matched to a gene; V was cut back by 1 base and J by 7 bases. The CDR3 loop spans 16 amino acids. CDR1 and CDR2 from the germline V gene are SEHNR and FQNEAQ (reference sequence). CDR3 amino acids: CASSLEMGQGLGTQYF. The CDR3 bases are TGTGCCAGCAGCTTAGAGATGGGACAGGGTTTAGGGACCCAGTACTTC.

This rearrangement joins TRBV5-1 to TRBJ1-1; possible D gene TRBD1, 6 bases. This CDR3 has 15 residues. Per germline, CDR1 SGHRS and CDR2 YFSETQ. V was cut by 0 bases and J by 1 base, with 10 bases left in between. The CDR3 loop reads CASSLVQGQNTEAFF. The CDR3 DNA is TGCGCCAGCAGCTTGGTACAGGGACAGAACACTGAAGCTTTCTTT.